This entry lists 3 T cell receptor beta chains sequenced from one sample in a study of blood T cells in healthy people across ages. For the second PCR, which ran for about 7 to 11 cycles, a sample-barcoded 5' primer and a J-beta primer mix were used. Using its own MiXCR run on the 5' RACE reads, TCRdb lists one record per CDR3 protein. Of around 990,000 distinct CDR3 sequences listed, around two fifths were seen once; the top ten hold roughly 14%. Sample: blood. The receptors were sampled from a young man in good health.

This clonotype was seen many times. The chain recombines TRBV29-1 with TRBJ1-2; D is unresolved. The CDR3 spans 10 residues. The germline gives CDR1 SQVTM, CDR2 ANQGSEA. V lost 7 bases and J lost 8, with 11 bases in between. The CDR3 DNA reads TGCAGCGCTCTGGACTGGGGCTACACCTTC. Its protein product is CSALDWGYTF. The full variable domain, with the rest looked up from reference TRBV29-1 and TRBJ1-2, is SAVISQKPSRDICQRGTSLTIQCQVDSQVTMMFWYRQQPGQSLTLIATANQGSEATYESGFVIDKFPISRPNLTFSTLTVSNMSPEDSSIYLCSALDWGYTFGSGTRLTVV.

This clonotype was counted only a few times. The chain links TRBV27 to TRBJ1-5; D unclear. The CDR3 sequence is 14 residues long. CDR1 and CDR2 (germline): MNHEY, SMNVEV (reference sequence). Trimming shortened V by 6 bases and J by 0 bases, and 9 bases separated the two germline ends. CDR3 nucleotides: TGTGCCAGCAGAGCCCCTTATAGCAATCAGCCCCAGCATTTT. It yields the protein CASRAPYSNQPQHF.

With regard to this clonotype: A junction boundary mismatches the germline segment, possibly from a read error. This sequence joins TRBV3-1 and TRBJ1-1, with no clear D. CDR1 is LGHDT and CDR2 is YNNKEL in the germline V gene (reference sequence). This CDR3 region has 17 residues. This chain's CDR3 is CASSKDPSTRLNTEAFF. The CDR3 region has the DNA TGTGCCAGCAGCAAAGATCCGTCGACAAGACTGAACACTGAAGCTTTCTTT.